This T cell receptor beta chain was captured in a study of T cell changes during pregnancy in multiple sclerosis. Germline values: CDR1 SQVTM, CDR2 ANQGSEA. The length of the CDR3 is 13 residues. The V end lost 7 bases, the J end lost 5 bases, and 17 bases lay between the germline ends. Method: immunoSEQ multiplex PCR; TCRdb's copy keeps in-frame clones and lacks some. This sample carries some 70,000 clones, under 95% of them seen once, and the ten largest clones take around 1.3%. The chain has TRBV29-1 and TRBJ1-2, with D possibly being TRBD1 (5 bases). Material: peripheral blood, obtained in the second trimester of pregnancy. The receptor comes from a female donor in good health, enrolled as a control in a pregnancy study. The CDR3 protein is CSAVGETLYGYTF. The CDR3 DNA reads TGCAGCGCCGTAGGGGAAACCCTGTATGGCTACACCTTC.